This TCR beta chain was recovered during a study of patients and donors after allogeneic stem cell transplantation. TCRdb fed the RT-PCR reads into MiXCR, producing one record per CDR3 protein. The profile shows 150,000 to 200,000 distinct CDR3 sequences, about 29% of them singletons. Trimming at V came to 5 bases and at J to 5 bases, leaving 8 bases not matched to a gene. This CDR3 is 15 amino acids long. Germline V CDR1 and CDR2: LNHDA, SQIVND (reference sequence). The V gene is TRBV19, the J gene TRBJ2-7, with 11 nucleotides matching TRBD1. The receptor was isolated from a human donor who was either an allogeneic HSCT recipient or a stem cell or donor lymphocyte infusion donor (not recorded which). It is not recorded whose cells these are; they may come from a transplant donor. The sample consisted of blood, either unsorted or a sorted T cell fraction (not recorded which). DNA for the CDR3: TGTGCCAGTAGTGCGGGACAGGGGGAGTTCCACGAGCAGTACTTC. Its translation: CASSAGQGEFHEQYF.